This TCR beta chain emerged from a study of low-dose radiotherapy and immunotherapy resistance in tumors. The overall study: Per fraction, Cohort 2 was given 1 Gy every two weeks, accumulating a total of 13 Gy over 26 weeks. For four cycles from cycle 1 day 1, patients took 300 mg oral aspirin daily. Patients received cyclophosphamide 200 mg/m2 intravenously every two weeks, the day before radiation-immunotherapy.

As for time point: before trial treatment. It was nivolumab, ipilimumab, aspirin, low-dose cyclophosphamide and low-dose radiotherapy that donors received. TRAV- and TRBV-specific primers primed first-strand cDNA, covering alpha and beta chains. TCR amplification involved 20 to 25 PCR cycles with a constant-region primer and V-primer adapter. TCRdb used MiXCR to reprocess the reads, holding one entry per CDR3 protein. The profile shows approximately 90,000 distinct CDR3 sequences, 9.4% of them singletons. This clonotype was seen many times. V was clipped by 3 bases and J by 4 bases, with 9 bases between them. Germline V gene sequence: CDR1 KGHSH, CDR2 LQKENI. This CDR3 region has 13 residues.

The genes are TRBV18 and TRBJ1-1; unclear D gene. This specimen consisted of PBMCs, obtained before treatment. The clonotype comes from a male donor with prostate cancer. The CDR3 here is CASSPKYSTEAFF. The CDR3, as DNA: TGTGCCAGCTCACCTAAATATAGCACTGAAGCTTTCTTT.